This TCR beta chain was sequenced during a study of cytomegalovirus exposure and HLA in healthy donors. PCR was performed using 60 Vbeta and 13 Jbeta primers. Libraries were prepared by immunoSEQ multiplex PCR; TCRdb keeps only in-frame clonotypes and omits some of them. The sample has over 85,000 clones, about 80% seen once. General observations from the study: For most subjects, TCR beta sequences were reported to predict HLA-A and HLA-B alleles with accuracy.

The germline V gene encodes CDR1 SGHTA and CDR2 FQGNSA. This CDR3 contains 14 residues. V lost 4 bases to trimming and J lost 4 bases; unmatched junction nucleotides: 7. This clone has just one count. What it binds is unknown. The clonotype originates from a man aged 30-40 years in good health and CMV-seronegative. V and J are TRBV7-2 and TRBJ2-7, with 7 bases lining up with TRBD1. The sequencing sample was made of PBMCs. CDR3 residues: CASSSGTAPYEQYF. CDR3 DNA: TGTGCCAGCAGCTCCGGGACAGCCCCATACGAGCAGTACTTC.